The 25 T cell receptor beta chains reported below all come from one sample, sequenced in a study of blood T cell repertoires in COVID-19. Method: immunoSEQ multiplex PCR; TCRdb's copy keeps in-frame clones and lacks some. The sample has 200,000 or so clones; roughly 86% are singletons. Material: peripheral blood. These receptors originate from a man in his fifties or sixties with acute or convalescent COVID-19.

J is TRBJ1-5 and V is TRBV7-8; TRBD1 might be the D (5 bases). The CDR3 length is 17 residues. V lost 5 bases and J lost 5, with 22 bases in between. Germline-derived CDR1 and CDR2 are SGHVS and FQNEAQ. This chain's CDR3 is CASSPQGRVLSYQPQHF. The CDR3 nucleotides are TGTGCCAGCAGCCCCCAGGGAAGGGTCCTGTCGTATCAGCCCCAGCATTTT.

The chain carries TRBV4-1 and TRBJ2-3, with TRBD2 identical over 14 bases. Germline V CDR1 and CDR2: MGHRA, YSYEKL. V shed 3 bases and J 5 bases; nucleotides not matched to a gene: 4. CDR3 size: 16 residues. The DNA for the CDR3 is TGCGCCAGCAGCCATGCCGGACTAGCGGGGGGAGATACGCAGTATTTT. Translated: CASSHAGLAGGDTQYF.

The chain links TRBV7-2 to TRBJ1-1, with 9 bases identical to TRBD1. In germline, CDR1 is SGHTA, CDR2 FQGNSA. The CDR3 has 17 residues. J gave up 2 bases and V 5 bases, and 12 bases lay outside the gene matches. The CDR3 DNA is TGTGCCAGCAGCCCTATTTTGGACAGGGGAAAAAACACTGAAGCTTTCTTT. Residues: CASSPILDRGKNTEAFF.

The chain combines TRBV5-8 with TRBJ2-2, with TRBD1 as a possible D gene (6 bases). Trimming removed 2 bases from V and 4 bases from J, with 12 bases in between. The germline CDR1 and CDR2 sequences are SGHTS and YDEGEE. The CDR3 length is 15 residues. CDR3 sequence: CASSLQGQGTGELFF. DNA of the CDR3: TGTGCCAGCAGCTTACAGGGACAAGGCACCGGGGAGCTGTTTTTT.

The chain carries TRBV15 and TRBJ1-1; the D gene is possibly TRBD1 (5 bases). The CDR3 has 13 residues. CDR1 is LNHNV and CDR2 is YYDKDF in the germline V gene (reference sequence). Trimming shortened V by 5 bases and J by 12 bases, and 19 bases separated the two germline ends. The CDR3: CATSLRVDTYSFF. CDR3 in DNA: TGTGCCACCAGCCTCCGGGTGGACACCTATTCTTTCTTT. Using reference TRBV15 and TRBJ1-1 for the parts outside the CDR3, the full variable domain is DAMVIQNPRYQVTQFGKPVTLSCSQTLNHNVMYWYQQKSSQAPKLLFHYYDKDFNNEADTPDNFQSRRPNTSFCFLDIRSPGLGDTAMYLCATSLRVDTYSFFGQGTRLTVV.

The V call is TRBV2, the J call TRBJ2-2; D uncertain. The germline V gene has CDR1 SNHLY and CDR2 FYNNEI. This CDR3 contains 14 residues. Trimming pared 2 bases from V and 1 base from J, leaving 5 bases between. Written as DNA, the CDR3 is TGTGCCAGCAGTGAATTCAGGAACACCGGGGAGCTGTTTTTT. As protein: CASSEFRNTGELFF.

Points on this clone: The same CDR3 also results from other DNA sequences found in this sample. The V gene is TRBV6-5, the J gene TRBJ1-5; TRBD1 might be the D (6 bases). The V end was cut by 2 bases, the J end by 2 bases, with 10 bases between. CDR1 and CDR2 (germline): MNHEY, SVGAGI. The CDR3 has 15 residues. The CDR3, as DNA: TGTGCCAGCAGTTACGGGGGGGGCGGCAATCAGCCCCAGCATTTT. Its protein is CASSYGGGGNQPQHF.

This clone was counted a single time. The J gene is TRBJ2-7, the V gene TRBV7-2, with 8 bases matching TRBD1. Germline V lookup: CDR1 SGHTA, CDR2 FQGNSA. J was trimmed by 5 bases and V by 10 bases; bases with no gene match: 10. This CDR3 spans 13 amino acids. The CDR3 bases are TGTGCCATCGACCAGGGGGCTGCAAACGAGCAGTACTTC. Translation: CAIDQGAANEQYF.

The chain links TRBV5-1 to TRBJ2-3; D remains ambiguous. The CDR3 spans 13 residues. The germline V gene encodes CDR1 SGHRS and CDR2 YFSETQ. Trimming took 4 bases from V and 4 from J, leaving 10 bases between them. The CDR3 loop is CASSPQVADTQYF. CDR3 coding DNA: TGCGCCAGCAGCCCGCAGGTCGCAGATACGCAGTATTTT.

Written as DNA, the CDR3 is TGCGCCAGCAGAGATCCCCAGGGGGCCTGGCAGCCCCAGCATTTT. It translates to CASRDPQGAWQPQHF. The rearrangement links TRBV5-1 to TRBJ1-5, with 8 positions matching TRBD1. The CDR3 covers 15 residues. Germline V gene data show CDR1 as SGHRS and CDR2 as YFSETQ. Trimming removed 5 bases from V and 7 bases from J; junction bases left unmatched: 11.

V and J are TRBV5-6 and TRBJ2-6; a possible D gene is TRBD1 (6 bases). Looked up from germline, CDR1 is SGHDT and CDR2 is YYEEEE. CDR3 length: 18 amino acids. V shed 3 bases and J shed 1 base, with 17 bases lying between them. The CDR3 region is CASSYPTGALSGANVLTF. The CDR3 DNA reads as TGTGCCAGCAGCTACCCGACAGGCGCCCTTTCTGGGGCCAACGTCCTGACTTTC.

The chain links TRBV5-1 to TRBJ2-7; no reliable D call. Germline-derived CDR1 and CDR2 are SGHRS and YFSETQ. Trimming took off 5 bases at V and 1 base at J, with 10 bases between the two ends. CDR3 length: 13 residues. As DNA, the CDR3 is TGCGCCAGCAGGGGCAGGATTTCCTACGAGCAGTACTTC. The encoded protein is CASRGRISYEQYF.

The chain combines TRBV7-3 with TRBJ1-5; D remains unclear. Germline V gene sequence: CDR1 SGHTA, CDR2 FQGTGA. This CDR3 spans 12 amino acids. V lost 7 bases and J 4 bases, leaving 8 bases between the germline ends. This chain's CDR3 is CASTEGNQPQHF. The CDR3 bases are TGTGCCAGCACCGAGGGTAATCAGCCCCAGCATTTT.

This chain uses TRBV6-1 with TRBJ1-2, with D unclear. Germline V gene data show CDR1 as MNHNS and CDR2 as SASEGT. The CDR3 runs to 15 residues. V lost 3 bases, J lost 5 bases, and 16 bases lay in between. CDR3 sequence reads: CASSDGSSTGYGYTF. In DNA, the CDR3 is TGTGCCAGCAGTGACGGGTCAAGTACTGGTTATGGCTACACCTTC.

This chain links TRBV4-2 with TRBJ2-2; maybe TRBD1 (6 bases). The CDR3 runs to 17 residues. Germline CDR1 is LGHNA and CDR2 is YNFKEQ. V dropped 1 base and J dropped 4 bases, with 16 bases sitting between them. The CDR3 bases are TGTGCCAGCAGCCAAGGCGGCGGCAGGGGTGTCACCGGGGAGCTGTTTTTT. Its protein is CASSQGGGRGVTGELFF.

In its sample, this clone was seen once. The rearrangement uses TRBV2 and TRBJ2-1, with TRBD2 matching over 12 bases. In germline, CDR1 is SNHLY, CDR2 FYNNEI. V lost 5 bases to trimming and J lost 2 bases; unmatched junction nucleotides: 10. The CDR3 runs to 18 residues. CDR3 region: CASSSPSSGGAPYNEQFF. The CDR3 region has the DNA TGTGCCAGCAGTTCACCCTCTAGCGGGGGGGCCCCCTACAATGAGCAGTTCTTC. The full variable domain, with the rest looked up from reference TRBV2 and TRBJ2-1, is EPEVTQTPSHQVTQMGQEVILRCVPISNHLYFYWYRQILGQKVEFLVSFYNNEISEKSEIFDDQFSVERPDGSNFTLKIRSTKLEDSAMYFCASSSPSSGGAPYNEQFFGPGTRLTVL.

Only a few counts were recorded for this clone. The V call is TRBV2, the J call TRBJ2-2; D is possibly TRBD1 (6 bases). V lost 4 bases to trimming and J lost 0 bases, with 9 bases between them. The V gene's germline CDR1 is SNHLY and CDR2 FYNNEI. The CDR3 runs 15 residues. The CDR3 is CASSAGVTNTGELFF. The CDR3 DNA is TGTGCCAGCAGTGCAGGGGTTACGAACACCGGGGAGCTGTTTTTT. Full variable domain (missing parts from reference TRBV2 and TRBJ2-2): EPEVTQTPSHQVTQMGQEVILRCVPISNHLYFYWYRQILGQKVEFLVSFYNNEISEKSEIFDDQFSVERPDGSNFTLKIRSTKLEDSAMYFCASSAGVTNTGELFFGEGSRLTVL.

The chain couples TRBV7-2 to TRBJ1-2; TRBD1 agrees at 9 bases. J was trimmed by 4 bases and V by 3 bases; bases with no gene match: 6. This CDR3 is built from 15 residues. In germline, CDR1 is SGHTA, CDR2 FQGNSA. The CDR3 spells CASSFDRGELYGYTF. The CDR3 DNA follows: TGTGCCAGCAGCTTCGACAGGGGGGAACTCTATGGCTACACCTTC.

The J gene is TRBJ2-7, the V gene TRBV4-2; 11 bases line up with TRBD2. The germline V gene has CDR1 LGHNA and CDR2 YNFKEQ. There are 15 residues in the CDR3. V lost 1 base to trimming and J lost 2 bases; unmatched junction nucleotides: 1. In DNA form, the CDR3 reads TGTGCCAGCAGCCAAGGACTAGCGGGGACCTACGAGCAGTACTTC. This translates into CASSQGLAGTYEQYF.

The CDR3 is CASSQAGTNQPQHF. Written as DNA, the CDR3 is TGCGCCAGCAGCCAAGCAGGAACCAATCAGCCCCAGCATTTT. The chain combines TRBV4-1 with TRBJ1-5, with D uncertain. V was trimmed by 1 base and J by 3 bases, leaving 7 bases between them. This CDR3 spans 14 amino acids. From germline, CDR1 is MGHRA and CDR2 YSYEKL.

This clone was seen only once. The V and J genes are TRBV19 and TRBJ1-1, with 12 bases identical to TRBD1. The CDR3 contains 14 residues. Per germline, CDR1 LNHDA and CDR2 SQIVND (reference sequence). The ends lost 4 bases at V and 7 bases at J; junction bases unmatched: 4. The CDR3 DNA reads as TGTGCCAGTAGTAGGGGACAGGGGGCGATTGAAGCTTTCTTT. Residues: CASSRGQGAIEAFF.

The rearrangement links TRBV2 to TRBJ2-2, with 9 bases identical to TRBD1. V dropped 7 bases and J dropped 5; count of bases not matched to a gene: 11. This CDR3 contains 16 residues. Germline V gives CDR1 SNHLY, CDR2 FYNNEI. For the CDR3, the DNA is TGTGCCAGCACCCTCACCGGGACAGGGAGTACCGGGGAGCTGTTTTTT. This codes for CASTLTGTGSTGELFF.

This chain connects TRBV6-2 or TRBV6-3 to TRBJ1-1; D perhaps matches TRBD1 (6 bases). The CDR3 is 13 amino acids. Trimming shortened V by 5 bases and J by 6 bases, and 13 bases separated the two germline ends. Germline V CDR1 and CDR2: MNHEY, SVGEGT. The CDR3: CASSPVRTAEAFF. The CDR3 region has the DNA TGTGCCAGCAGTCCCGTCCGGACAGCTGAAGCTTTCTTT.

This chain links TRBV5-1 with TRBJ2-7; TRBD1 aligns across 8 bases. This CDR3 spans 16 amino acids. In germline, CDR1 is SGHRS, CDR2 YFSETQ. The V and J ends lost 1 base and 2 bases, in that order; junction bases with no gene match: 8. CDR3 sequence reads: CASSLRQGAGTYEQYF. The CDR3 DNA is TGCGCCAGCAGCTTGAGGCAGGGGGCCGGAACCTACGAGCAGTACTTC.

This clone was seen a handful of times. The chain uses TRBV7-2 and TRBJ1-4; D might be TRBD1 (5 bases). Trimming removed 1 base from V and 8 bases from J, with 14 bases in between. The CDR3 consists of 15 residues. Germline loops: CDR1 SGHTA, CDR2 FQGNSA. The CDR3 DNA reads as TGTGCCAGCAGCTTAGGCGGGACGAAAAGAGAAAAACTGTTTTTT. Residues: CASSLGGTKREKLFF.